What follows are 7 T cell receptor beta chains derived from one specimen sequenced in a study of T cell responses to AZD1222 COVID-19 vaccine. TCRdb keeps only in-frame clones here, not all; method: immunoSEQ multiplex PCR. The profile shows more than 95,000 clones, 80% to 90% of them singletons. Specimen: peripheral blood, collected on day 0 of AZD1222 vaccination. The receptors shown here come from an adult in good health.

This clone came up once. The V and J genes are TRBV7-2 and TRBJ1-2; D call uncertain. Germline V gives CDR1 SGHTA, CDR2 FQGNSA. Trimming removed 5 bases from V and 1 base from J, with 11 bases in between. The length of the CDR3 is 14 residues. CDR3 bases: TGTGCCAGCAGCGTAAAAGAGTTTAACTATGGCTACACCTTC. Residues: CASSVKEFNYGYTF. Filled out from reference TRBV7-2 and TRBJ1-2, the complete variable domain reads GAGVSQSPSNKVTEKGKDVELRCDPISGHTALYWYRQSLGQGLEFLIYFQGNSAPDKSGLPSDRFSAERTGGSVSTLTIQRTQQEDSAVYLCASSVKEFNYGYTFGSGTRLTVV.

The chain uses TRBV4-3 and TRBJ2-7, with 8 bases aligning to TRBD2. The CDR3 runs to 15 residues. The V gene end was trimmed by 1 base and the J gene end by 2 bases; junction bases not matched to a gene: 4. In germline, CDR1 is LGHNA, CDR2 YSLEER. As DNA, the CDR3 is TGCGCCAGCAGCCAAGGTGGCGGGAGGCCCTACGAGCAGTACTTC. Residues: CASSQGGGRPYEQYF.

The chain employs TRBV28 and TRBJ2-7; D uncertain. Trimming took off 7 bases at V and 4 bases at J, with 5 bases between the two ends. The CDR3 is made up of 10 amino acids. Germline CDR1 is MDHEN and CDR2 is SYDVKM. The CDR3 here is CASKSYEQYF. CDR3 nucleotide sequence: TGTGCCAGCAAGAGTTACGAGCAGTACTTC.

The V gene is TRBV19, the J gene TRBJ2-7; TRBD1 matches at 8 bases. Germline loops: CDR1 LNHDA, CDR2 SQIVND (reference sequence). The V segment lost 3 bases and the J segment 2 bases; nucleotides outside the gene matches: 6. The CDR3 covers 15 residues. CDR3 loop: CASSIGTGKTYEQYF. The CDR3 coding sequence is TGTGCCAGTAGTATTGGGACAGGAAAAACCTACGAGCAGTACTTC.

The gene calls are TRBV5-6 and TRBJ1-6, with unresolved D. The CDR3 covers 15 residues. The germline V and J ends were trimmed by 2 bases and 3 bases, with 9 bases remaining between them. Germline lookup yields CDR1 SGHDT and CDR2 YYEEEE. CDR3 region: CASSLWRNYNSPLHF. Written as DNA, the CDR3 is TGTGCCAGCAGCTTATGGAGAAACTATAATTCACCCCTCCACTTT.

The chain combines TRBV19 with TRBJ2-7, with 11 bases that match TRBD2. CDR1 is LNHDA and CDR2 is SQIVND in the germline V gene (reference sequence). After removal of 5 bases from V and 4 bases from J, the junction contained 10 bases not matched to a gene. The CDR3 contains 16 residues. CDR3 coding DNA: TGTGCCAGTAGTTCCTCCGGGACTAGCGGAATATACGAGCAGTACTTC. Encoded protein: CASSSSGTSGIYEQYF.

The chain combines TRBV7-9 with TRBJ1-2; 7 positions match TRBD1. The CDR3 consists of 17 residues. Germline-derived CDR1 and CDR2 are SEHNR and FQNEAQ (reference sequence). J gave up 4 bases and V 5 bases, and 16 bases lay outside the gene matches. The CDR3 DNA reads TGTGCCAGCAGCCCGGACAGGCATCTATCCGGTCGCTATGGCTACACCTTC. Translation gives CASSPDRHLSGRYGYTF.